Following are 19 T cell receptor beta chains from one sample sequenced in a study of T cell repertoires in cytomegalovirus infection. These receptors' antigens are unknown. One entry per CDR3 protein, called by TCRdb with MiXCR from the reads. The table lists 800,000 to 950,000 distinct CDR3 sequences, 32% of them singletons, with approximately 13% in the top ten. The source material was cultured CD8+ T cells from PBMCs, sampled from culture after CMV antigen stimulation. The receptors derive from a human donor in good health (CMV status not recorded). Some clones in this sample may be carry-over from other donors' samples.

About this clonotype: This may arise from a read error, as a much more abundant clone is one base away. The V call is TRBV7-6, the J call TRBJ2-1; 14 bases line up with TRBD2. Germline loops: CDR1 SGHVS, CDR2 FNYEAQ. This CDR3 spans 19 amino acids. The CDR3 is CAGSTKTSGGAYSYNEQFF. The CDR3, as DNA: TGTGCCGGCAGTACAAAGACTAGCGGGGGGGCATACTCCTACAATGAGCAGTTCTTC.

The sample holds many counts of this clonotype. The chain couples TRBV2 to TRBJ2-3, with 8 bases lining up with TRBD2. CDR3 size: 14 residues. V shed 8 bases and J 0 bases; nucleotides not matched to a gene: 4. CDR1 is SNHLY, CDR2 FYNNEI, per germline. CDR3 nucleotides: TGTGCCAGCGGGATAGCGGGGAGCACAGATACGCAGTATTTT. This sequence encodes CASGIAGSTDTQYF.

The CDR3 spells CSVETTGTGDTGELFF. CDR3 sequence (DNA): TGCAGCGTAGAGACTACCGGGACAGGGGACACCGGGGAGCTGTTTTTT. The chain is built from TRBV29-1 and TRBJ2-2; 10 bases line up with TRBD1. The CDR3 length is 16 residues. Germline V CDR1 and CDR2: SQVTM, ANQGSEA. Germline trimming cut 6 bases from V and 3 bases from J; bases unmatched to any gene: 10.

This rearrangement joins TRBV13 to TRBJ2-1; a weak D match, TRBD2 (5 bases). The CDR3 loop spans 15 amino acids. Germline V gene sequence: CDR1 PRHDT, CDR2 FYEKMQ (reference sequence). The V gene lost 4 bases and the J gene lost 2 bases, with 12 bases spanning the gap. As DNA, the CDR3 is TGTGCCAGCAGCTCTCGGACTCCCCCCTACAATGAGCAGTTCTTC. The encoded protein is CASSSRTPPYNEQFF.

The V gene is TRBV7-8, the J gene TRBJ2-7, with D uncertain. The CDR3 has 15 amino acids. The germline V gene has CDR1 SGHVS and CDR2 FQNEAQ. V was cut by 5 bases and J by 2 bases, with 16 bases left in between. CDR3 residues: CASSTEGSVAYEQYF. The CDR3 DNA sequence: TGTGCCAGCAGCACTGAAGGGTCGGTCGCCTACGAGCAGTACTTC.

This clonotype was seen a handful of times. The V call is TRBV7-6, the J call TRBJ2-7; weak D call: TRBD1 (5 bases). The V end lost 5 bases, the J end lost 3 bases, and 8 bases lay between the germline ends. This CDR3 comprises 12 residues. The germline V gene has CDR1 SGHVS and CDR2 FNYEAQ. CDR3 loop: CASSVTVYEQYF. CDR3 bases: TGTGCCAGCAGCGTGACAGTCTACGAGCAGTACTTC.

This clonotype was recorded at least ten times. This rearrangement joins TRBV7-8 to TRBJ1-6; D uncertain. V lost 5 bases, J lost 7 bases, and 15 bases lay in between. The CDR3 is made up of 15 amino acids. The germline V gene has CDR1 SGHVS and CDR2 FQNEAQ. CDR3 nucleotides: TGTGCCAGCAGCGACCTGGGCCAGAAAAATTCACCCCTCCACTTT. This encodes CASSDLGQKNSPLHF.

The chain is built from TRBV28 and TRBJ1-2; TRBD1 aligns across 7 bases. Germline V gene lookup returns CDR1 MDHEN and CDR2 SYDVKM. The CDR3 is 14 amino acids. V shed 2 bases, J shed 1 base, and the junction held 1 base outside the gene matches. The CDR3 nucleotides are TGTGCCAGCAGTTTAAGGGACAGTAACTATGGCTACACCTTC. This codes for CASSLRDSNYGYTF.

The rearrangement uses TRBV2 and TRBJ2-5, with no clear D. The CDR3 runs 15 residues. Germline V gene sequence: CDR1 SNHLY, CDR2 FYNNEI. Trimming removed 6 bases at V and 3 bases at J, with 17 bases between. The CDR3 nucleotides read TGTGCCAGCAGGGGAATAACCAACGTGGAAGAGACCCAGTACTTC. Translating it yields CASRGITNVEETQYF.

V and J are TRBV19 and TRBJ2-1; 11 bases are a match to TRBD1. The CDR3 loop spans 16 amino acids. The germline gives CDR1 LNHDA, CDR2 SQIVND (reference sequence). Trimming took 5 bases from V and 7 from J; bases not matched to a gene: 10. CDR3 residues: CASSFYPGQGVNEQFF. CDR3 bases: TGTGCCAGTAGTTTTTACCCGGGACAGGGGGTTAATGAGCAGTTCTTC.

CDR3 sequence: CASSPPQGRGETQYF. In nucleotides, the CDR3 is TGTGCCAGCAGCCCACCCCAGGGAAGAGGGGAGACCCAGTACTTC. The chain links TRBV7-9 to TRBJ2-5; the D gene could be TRBD1 or TRBD2 (5 bases each). V was trimmed by 5 bases and J by 5 bases, leaving 18 bases between them. The CDR3 spans 15 residues. Germline CDR1 and CDR2: SEHNR and FQNEAQ (reference sequence).

The chain joins TRBV6-6 to TRBJ1-1; TRBD1 aligns across 7 bases. V gave up 4 bases and J gave up 4 bases; unmatched junction bases: 12. CDR1 is MNHNY and CDR2 is SVGAGI in the germline V gene (reference sequence). The CDR3 extends over 16 amino acids. The chain's CDR3 is CASSFLQGIGSTEAFF. The DNA for the CDR3 is TGTGCCAGCAGTTTCTTACAGGGGATCGGAAGCACTGAAGCTTTCTTT.

This rearrangement joins TRBV20-1 to TRBJ2-1; 8 nucleotides line up with TRBD2. The V and J ends lost 1 base and 4 bases, in that order; junction bases with no gene match: 12. Per germline, CDR1 DFQATT and CDR2 SNEGSKA (reference sequence). The CDR3 length is 17 residues. The CDR3, as DNA: TGCAGTGCTAGAGGGGGTTCGGGACTAGTTTTTTACAATGAGCAGTTCTTC. As protein: CSARGGSGLVFYNEQFF.

J is TRBJ2-5 and V is TRBV6-6; D unresolved. V shed 5 bases and J shed 4 bases, with 14 bases lying between them. The CDR3 has 14 residues. Germline loops: CDR1 MNHNY, CDR2 SVGAGI (reference sequence). This CDR3 is CASSETRNGETQYF. The CDR3, as DNA: TGTGCCAGCAGTGAGACTCGGAACGGAGAGACCCAGTACTTC.

The V call is TRBV6-6, the J call TRBJ2-1, with TRBD2 matching 15 bases. This CDR3 contains 22 residues. V lost 6 bases and J lost 4; bases outside the gene matches: 22. Germline V gene sequence: CDR1 MNHNY, CDR2 SVGAGI (reference sequence). The CDR3: CASSTPTATPAGLAGGYNEQFF. In nucleotides, the CDR3 is TGTGCCAGCAGCACCCCTACCGCCACACCAGCGGGACTAGCGGGGGGTTACAATGAGCAGTTCTTC.

The table lists this clonotype with many counts. The chain joins TRBV7-9 to TRBJ2-7, with D perhaps TRBD2 (5 bases). The V gene lost 5 bases and the J gene lost 3 bases, with 5 bases spanning the gap. The CDR3 has 11 amino acids. Germline CDR1 SEHNR, CDR2 FQNEAQ (reference sequence). This chain's CDR3 is CASSGSYEQYV. The CDR3 DNA reads TGTGCCAGCAGCGGGAGCTACGAGCAGTACGTC.

This chain links TRBV7-6 with TRBJ1-3; possible D gene TRBD1, 6 bases. This CDR3 is 15 amino acids long. Germline values: CDR1 SGHVS, CDR2 FNYEAQ. The V end lost 6 bases, the J end lost 0 bases, and 12 bases lay between the germline ends. CDR3 residues: CASRSEGGSGNTIYF. CDR3 DNA sequence: TGTGCCAGCAGATCCGAAGGGGGCTCTGGAAACACCATATATTTT.

The V call is TRBV6-1, the J call TRBJ1-4; TRBD1 matches at 8 bases. Germline V gene lookup returns CDR1 MNHNS and CDR2 SASEGT. This CDR3 is built from 19 residues. The trim removed 4 bases at V and 0 bases at J, leaving 13 bases unmatched. CDR3: CASSATMDREPATNEKLFF. The DNA of the CDR3 is TGTGCCAGCAGTGCTACAATGGACAGGGAACCCGCAACTAATGAAAAACTGTTTTTT.

This clonotype was recorded a few times. The chain carries TRBV10-3 and TRBJ2-3; 7 bases line up with TRBD1. CDR3 length: 14 residues. J was trimmed by 2 bases and V by 8 bases; bases with no gene match: 7. CDR1 ENHRY and CDR2 SYGVKD come from the germline V gene. DNA for the CDR3: TGTGCCATCCGCCTCGGACAGGCCACAGATACGCAGTATTTT. It codes for CAIRLGQATDTQYF.